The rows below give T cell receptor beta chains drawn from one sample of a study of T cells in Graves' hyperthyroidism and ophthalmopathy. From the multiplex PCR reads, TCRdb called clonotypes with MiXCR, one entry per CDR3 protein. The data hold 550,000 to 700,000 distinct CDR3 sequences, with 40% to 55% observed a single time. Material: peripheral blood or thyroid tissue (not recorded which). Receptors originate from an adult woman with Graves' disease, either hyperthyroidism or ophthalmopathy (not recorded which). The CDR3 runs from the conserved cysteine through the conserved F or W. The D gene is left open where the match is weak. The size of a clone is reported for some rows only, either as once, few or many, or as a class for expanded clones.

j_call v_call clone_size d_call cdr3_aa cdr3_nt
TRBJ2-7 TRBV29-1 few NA CSVGRGATNEQYF TGCAGCGTTGGAAGGGGAGCTACCAACGAGCAGTACTTC
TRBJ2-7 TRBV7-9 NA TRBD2 CASKPGLAGAYEQYF TGTGCCAGCAAACCCGGACTAGCGGGAGCCTACGAGCAGTACTTC
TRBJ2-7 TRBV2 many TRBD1 CASMRDRAASEQYF TGTGCCAGCATGAGGGACAGGGCGGCAAGCGAGCAGTACTTC
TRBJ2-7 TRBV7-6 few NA CAISGAGASYEQYF TGTGCCATCAGTGGGGCAGGGGCCTCCTACGAGCAGTACTTC
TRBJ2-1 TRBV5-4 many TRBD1 CASSTDRSYNEQFF TGTGCCAGCAGCACGGACAGGTCATACAATGAGCAGTTCTTC
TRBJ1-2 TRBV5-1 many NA CASSAQGIHGYTF TGCGCCAGCAGCGCCCAGGGGATACATGGCTACACCTTC
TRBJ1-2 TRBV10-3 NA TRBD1 CAISGTGTGGYTF TGTGCCATCAGTGGAACCGGGACAGGGGGCTACACCTTC
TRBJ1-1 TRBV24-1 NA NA CPSANTEAFF TGTCCCTCAGCGAACACTGAAGCTTTCTTT
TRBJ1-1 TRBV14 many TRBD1 CASRPGTGFMNTEAFF TGTGCCAGCAGACCCGGGACAGGATTCATGAACACTGAAGCTTTCTTT
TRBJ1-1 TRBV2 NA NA CASGVMNTEAFF TGTGCTAGCGGGGTCATGAACACTGAAGCTTTCTTT
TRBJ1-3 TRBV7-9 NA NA CASSLLIDENTIYF TGTGCCAGCAGCTTATTGATTGATGAAAACACCATATATTTT
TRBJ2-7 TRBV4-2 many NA CASSPQTGEISYEQYF TGTGCCAGCAGCCCCCAAACGGGAGAGATCTCCTACGAGCAGTACTTC
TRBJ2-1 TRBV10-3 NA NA CAISNEQFF TGTGCCATCAGCAATGAGCAGTTCTTC
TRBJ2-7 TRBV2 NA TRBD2 CASSDREGTSYEQYF TGTGCCAGCAGTGACAGGGAGGGAACCTCATACGAGCAGTACTTC
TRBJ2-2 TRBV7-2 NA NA CASSLMITNTGELFF TGTGCCAGCAGCTTAATGATAACGAACACCGGGGAGCTGTTTTTT
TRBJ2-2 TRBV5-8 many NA CASSFRGSSNTGELFF TGTGCCAGCAGCTTTCGGGGGAGTTCGAACACCGGGGAGCTGTTTTTT
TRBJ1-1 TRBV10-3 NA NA CAISESGAVNTEAFF TGTGCCATCAGTGAGTCAGGGGCAGTGAACACTGAAGCTTTCTTT
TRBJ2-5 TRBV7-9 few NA CASSRDRAETQYF TGTGCCAGCAGCCGAGACCGTGCGGAGACCCAGTACTTC
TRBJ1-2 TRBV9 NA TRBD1 CASSAGTGEGYTF TGTGCCAGCAGCGCAGGGACAGGGGAAGGCTACACCTTC
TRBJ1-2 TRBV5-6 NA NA CASAHSESYYGYTF TGTGCCAGCGCCCATAGTGAAAGCTACTATGGCTACACCTTC
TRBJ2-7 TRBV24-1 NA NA CATSDLDSYEQYF TGTGCCACCAGTGATCTGGACTCCTACGAGCAGTACTTC
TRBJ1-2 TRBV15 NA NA CATSRDSGSWRNYGYTF TGTGCCACCAGCAGAGATAGTGGGTCTTGGAGGAACTATGGCTACACCTTC
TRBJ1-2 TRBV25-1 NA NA CASSGRGHPRDNGYTF TGTGCCAGCAGTGGACGAGGACACCCCCGGGATAATGGCTACACCTTC
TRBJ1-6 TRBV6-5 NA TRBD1 CASSYDRGINSPLHF TGTGCCAGCAGTTACGACAGGGGAATAAATTCACCCCTCCACTTT
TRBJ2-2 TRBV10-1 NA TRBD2 CASSELAGARNTGELFF TGCGCCAGCAGTGAGCTAGCGGGAGCTCGGAACACCGGGGAGCTGTTTTTT
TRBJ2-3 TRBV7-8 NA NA CASSPLRGAITDTQYF TGTGCCAGCAGCCCCCTACGGGGGGCAATAACAGATACGCAGTATTTT
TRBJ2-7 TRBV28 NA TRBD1 CASRPGQGPYEQYF TGTGCCAGCAGGCCGGGACAGGGCCCCTACGAGCAGTACTTC
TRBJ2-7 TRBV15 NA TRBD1 CATSRVTGDYEQYF TGTGCCACCAGCAGAGTAACAGGGGACTACGAGCAGTACTTC
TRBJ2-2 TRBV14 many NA CASSLGTVNTGELFF TGTGCCAGCAGCCTGGGGACGGTGAACACCGGGGAGCTGTTTTTT
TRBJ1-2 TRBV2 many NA CASSVDPGSANYGYTF TGTGCCAGCAGTGTTGACCCGGGATCCGCTAACTATGGCTACACCTTC
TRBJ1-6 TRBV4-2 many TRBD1 CASSHGQGLSPLHF TGTGCCAGCAGCCACGGACAGGGGCTTTCACCCCTCCACTTT
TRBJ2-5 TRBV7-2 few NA CASSLVGTQYF TGTGCCAGCAGCTTAGTTGGGACCCAGTACTTC
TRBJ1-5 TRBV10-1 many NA CASSESRAGNQPQHF TGCGCCAGCAGTGAGTCACGAGCAGGTAATCAGCCCCAGCATTTT
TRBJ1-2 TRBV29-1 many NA CSVRDGDSYTF TGCAGCGTCCGAGACGGGGACAGCTACACCTTC
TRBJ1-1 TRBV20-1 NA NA CSASLSNTEAFF TGCAGTGCTAGCCTGTCGAACACTGAAGCTTTCTTT
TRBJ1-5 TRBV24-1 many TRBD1 CATSDPTGDRNQPQHF TGTGCCACCAGTGACCCGACAGGGGACCGCAATCAGCCCCAGCATTTT
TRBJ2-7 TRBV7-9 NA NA CASSLGEAYEQYF TGTGCCAGCAGCTTAGGGGAGGCCTACGAGCAGTACTTC